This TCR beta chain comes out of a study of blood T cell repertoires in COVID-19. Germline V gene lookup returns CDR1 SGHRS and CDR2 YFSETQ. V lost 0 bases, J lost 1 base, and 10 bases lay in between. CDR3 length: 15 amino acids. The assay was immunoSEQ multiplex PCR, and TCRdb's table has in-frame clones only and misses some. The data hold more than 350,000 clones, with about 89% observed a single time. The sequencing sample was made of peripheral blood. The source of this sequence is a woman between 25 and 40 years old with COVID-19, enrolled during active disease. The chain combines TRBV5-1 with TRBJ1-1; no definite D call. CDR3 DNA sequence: TGCGCCAGCAGCTTGGTATCACGGGGGAACACTGAAGCTTTCTTT. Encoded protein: CASSLVSRGNTEAFF.